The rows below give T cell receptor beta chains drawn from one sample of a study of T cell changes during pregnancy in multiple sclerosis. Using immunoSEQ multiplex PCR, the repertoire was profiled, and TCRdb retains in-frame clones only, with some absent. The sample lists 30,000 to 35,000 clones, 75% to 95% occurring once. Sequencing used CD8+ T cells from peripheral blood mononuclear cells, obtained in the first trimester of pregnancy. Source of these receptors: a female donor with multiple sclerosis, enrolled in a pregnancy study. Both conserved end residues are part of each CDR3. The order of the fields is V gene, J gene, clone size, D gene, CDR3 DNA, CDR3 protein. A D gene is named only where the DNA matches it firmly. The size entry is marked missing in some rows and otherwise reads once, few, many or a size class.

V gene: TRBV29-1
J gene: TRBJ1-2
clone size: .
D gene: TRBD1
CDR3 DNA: TGCAGCGTTGGTACCGAGTTCGGCGGACAGGGGATTCATGGCTACACCTTC
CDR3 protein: CSVGTEFGGQGIHGYTF

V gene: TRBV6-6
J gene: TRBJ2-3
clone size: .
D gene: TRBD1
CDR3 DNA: TGTGCCAGCAGATCGGACAGGGGGCACACAGATACGCAGTATTTT
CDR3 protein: CASRSDRGHTDTQYF

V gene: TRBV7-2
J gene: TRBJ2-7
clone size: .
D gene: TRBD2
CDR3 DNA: TGTGCCAGCAGCTTATTGTCTAGCGGGAGAAGATACGAGCAGTACTTC
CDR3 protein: CASSLLSSGRRYEQYF

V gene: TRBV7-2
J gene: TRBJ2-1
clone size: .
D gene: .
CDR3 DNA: TGTGCCAGCAGCTCGGGGGAGAAATACAATGAGCAGTTCTTC
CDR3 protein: CASSSGEKYNEQFF

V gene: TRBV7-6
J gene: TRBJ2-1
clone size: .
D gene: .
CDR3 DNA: TGTGCCAGCAGCTTACGAGGCTACCCGGAGCAGTTCTTC
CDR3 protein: CASSLRGYPEQFF

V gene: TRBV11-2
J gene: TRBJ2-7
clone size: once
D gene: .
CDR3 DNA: TGTGCCAGCAGCACGGCAGGCCACTCCTACGAGCAGTACTTC
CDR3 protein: CASSTAGHSYEQYF

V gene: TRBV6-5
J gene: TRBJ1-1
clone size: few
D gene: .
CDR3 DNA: TGTGCCAGCAACCGGGAGTTGAACACTGAAGCTTTCTTT
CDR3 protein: CASNRELNTEAFF

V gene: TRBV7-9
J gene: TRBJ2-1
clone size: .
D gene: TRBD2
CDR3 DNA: TGTGCCAGCAGCTTTAGCGGGAGGGGGAATGAGCAGTTCTTC
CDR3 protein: CASSFSGRGNEQFF

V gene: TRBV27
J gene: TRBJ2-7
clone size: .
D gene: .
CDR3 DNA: TGTGCCAGCAGTCCCATGACAACCGAGCAGTACTTC
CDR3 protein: CASSPMTTEQYF

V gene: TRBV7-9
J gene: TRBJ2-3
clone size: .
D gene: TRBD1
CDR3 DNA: TGTGCCAGCAGCTTTCCGAGAGGACAGGGTGAGGATACGCAGTATTTT
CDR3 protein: CASSFPRGQGEDTQYF

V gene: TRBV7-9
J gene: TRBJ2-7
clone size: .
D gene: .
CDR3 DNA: TGTGCCAGCAGCTTCGGGTTTAGCGACGAGCAGTACTTC
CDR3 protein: CASSFGFSDEQYF

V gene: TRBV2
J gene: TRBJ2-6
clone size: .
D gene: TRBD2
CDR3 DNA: TGTGCCAGCACCTACCGGGGGGGCGCTGGGGCCAACGTCCTGACTTTC
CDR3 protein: CASTYRGGAGANVLTF

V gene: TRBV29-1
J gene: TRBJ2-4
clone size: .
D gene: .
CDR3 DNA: TGCAGCGTTGAAGACAGGGGCGAGGGCATTCAGTACTTC
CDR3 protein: CSVEDRGEGIQYF

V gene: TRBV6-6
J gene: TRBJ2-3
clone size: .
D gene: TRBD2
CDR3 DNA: TGTGCCAGCAACCCCTTGGCGACTAGCGGTACAGATACGCAGTATTTT
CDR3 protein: CASNPLATSGTDTQYF

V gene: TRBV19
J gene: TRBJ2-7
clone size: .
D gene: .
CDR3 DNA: TGTGCCAGTAGTATAGAGAGTGGTCTAGCCTACGAGCAGTACTTC
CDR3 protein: CASSIESGLAYEQYF

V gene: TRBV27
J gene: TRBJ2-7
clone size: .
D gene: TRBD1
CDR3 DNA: TGTGCCAGCAGTTTTGGACAGGGCTACGAGCAGTACTTC
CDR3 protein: CASSFGQGYEQYF

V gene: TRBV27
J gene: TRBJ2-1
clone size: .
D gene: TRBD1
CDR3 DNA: TGTGCCAGCAGTTATGACAGGGGTGACAATGAGCAGTTCTTC
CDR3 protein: CASSYDRGDNEQFF

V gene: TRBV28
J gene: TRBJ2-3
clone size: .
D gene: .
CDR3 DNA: TGTGCCAGCAGTCCCCACGCGGGGAGCACAGATACGCAGTATTTT
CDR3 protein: CASSPHAGSTDTQYF

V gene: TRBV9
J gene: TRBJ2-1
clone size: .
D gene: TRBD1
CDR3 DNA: TGTGCCAGCAGCATACAGGGGCGCCCCATAGACAATGAGCAGTTCTTC
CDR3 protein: CASSIQGRPIDNEQFF

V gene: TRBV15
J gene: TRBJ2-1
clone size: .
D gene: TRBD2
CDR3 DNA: TGTGCCACCAGCAGAGAGACTAGCGGCGCTTACAATGAGCAGTTCTTC
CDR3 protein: CATSRETSGAYNEQFF

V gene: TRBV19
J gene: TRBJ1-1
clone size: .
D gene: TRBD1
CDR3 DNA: TGTGCCGTCCGGACAGGGACGCACGCTGAAGCTTTCTTT
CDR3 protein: CAVRTGTHAEAFF

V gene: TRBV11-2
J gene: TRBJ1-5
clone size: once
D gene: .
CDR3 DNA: TGTGCCAGCAGCTTAGCAGGACACCAGCCCCAGCATTTT
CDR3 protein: CASSLAGHQPQHF

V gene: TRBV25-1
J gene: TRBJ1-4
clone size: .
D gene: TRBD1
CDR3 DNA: TGTGCCAGCTCTCTGAGGGGGCGAGCAAAACTGTTTTTT
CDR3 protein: CASSLRGRAKLFF

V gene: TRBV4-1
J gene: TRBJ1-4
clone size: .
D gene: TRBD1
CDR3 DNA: TGCGCCAGCAGCCCGGAGGGGGCGGGACTGTTTTTT
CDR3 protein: CASSPEGAGLFF

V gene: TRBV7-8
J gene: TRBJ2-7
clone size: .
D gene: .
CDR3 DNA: TGTGCCAGCAGCCATCTGGCGGGGAGGTCGCTCGAGCAGTACTTC
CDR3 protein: CASSHLAGRSLEQYF

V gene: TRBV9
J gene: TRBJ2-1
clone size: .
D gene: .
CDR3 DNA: TGTGCCAGCAGCGTAATAGCGGATTCTTCTCACTACAATGAGCAGTTCTTC
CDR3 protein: CASSVIADSSHYNEQFF